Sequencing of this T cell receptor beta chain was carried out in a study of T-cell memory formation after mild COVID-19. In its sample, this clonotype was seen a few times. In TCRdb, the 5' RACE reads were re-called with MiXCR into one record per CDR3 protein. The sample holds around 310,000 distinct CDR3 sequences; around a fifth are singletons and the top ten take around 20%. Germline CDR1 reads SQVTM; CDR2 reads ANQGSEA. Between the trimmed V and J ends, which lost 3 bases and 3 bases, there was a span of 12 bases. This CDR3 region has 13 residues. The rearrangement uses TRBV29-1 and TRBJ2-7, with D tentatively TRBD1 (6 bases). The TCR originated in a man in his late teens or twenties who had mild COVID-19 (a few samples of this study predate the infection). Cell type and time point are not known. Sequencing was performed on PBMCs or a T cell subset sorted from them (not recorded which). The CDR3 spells CSVEPGENYEQYF. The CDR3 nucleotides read TGCAGCGTTGAGCCAGGGGAAAACTACGAGCAGTACTTC.